The present entry profiles one TCR beta chain with its context. The data were taken from a study of technical replicates of blood from a handful of donors. Profiling relied on immunoSEQ multiplex PCR, and the TCRdb table lists in-frame clones only, not all of them. The table has about 81,000 clones, around 96% seen once; the top ten hold about 0.2%. In germline, CDR1 is MNHEY, CDR2 SVGAGI. Trimming cost V 6 bases and J 5 bases; bases outside gene matches: 12. The CDR3 sequence is 15 residues long. The specimen sequenced was T cells isolated from PBMCs. This TCR was sampled from a human donor in good health. J is TRBJ2-5 and V is TRBV6-5, with TRBD2 matching 7 bases. The CDR3 spells CASSSSAGVGETQYF. As DNA, the CDR3 is TGTGCCAGCAGCTCCTCGGCGGGGGTCGGGGAGACCCAGTACTTC.